One T cell receptor beta chain is described in this entry. Its antigen is unknown. The record originates from a study of PD-1 blockade in classical Hodgkin lymphoma. Study-wide points: Baseline TCR diversity was reportedly lower in newly diagnosed patients than in healthy donors. It was reported as lower still in relapsed/refractory patients. CD4+ TCR diversity, unlike CD8+, climbed significantly by C4D1. Prior therapy or disease activity may underlie the repertoire differences, whose causes remain undefined.

CDR1 is MNHEY and CDR2 is SMNVEV in the germline V gene (reference sequence). CDR3 length equals 13 residues. Trimming took 6 bases from V and 5 from J; bases not matched to a gene: 6. Every patient relapsed after autologous stem cell transplantation, and brentuximab vedotin exposure varied. Data came from immunoSEQ multiplex PCR; TCRdb stores just in-frame clones and leaves some out. Of fewer than 50,000 clones listed, more than 85% are singletons. V usage is TRBV27 and J usage is TRBJ2-7; 8 bases agree with TRBD1. This TCR was sampled from a human donor with classical Hodgkin lymphoma. The sample here was peripheral blood mononuclear cells (PBMCs), taken before the second cycle of nivolumab. Here the CDR3 reads CASRRTGFHEQYF. The CDR3 DNA reads TGTGCCAGCAGGAGGACAGGGTTCCACGAGCAGTACTTC.